This TCR beta chain was retrieved from a study of Ad26.COV2.S vaccination and SARS-CoV-2 variants. Treatment indicated: some 19 received Ad26.COV2.S at low or high dose, single or two shots; about 5 received placebo; per-sample allocation not given. Day 63 after the first injection of vaccine or placebo was the sampling time. The CDR3 consists of 13 residues. Trimming took off 7 bases at V and 1 base at J, with 9 bases between the two ends. Germline values: CDR1 SNHLY, CDR2 FYNNEI. The method was immunoSEQ multiplex PCR; TCRdb's version includes in-frame clones alone and lacks a portion of them. This sample has 350,000 to 450,000 clones, with 83% found just once.

This TCR derives from a person between 18 and 65 years old who received the Ad26.COV2.S COVID-19 vaccine or a placebo. Sequences were derived from peripheral blood, sampled in a trial of Ad26.COV2.S vaccine versus placebo. This chain links TRBV2 with TRBJ2-3; D is undetermined. CDR3 DNA sequence: TGTGCCAGCACTTTCAAAGGCACAGATACGCAGTATTTT. Protein product: CASTFKGTDTQYF. Using reference TRBV2 and TRBJ2-3 for the parts outside the CDR3, the full variable domain is EPEVTQTPSHQVTQMGQEVILRCVPISNHLYFYWYRQILGQKVEFLVSFYNNEISEKSEIFDDQFSVERPDGSNFTLKIRSTKLEDSAMYFCASTFKGTDTQYFGPGTRLTVL.